This T cell receptor beta chain was captured in a study of CD8 T cells in ankylosing spondylitis. Overall study findings and caveats: Disease-linked clones reportedly concentrated significantly in matched ankylosing spondylitis synovial fluid. Some motif variants were previously reported in reactive arthritis synovial fluid and blood.

As the method for making TCR beta libraries, quantitative 5'-RACE with molecular barcodes was used. TCRdb analysed the 5' RACE reads with MiXCR anew, one entry per CDR3 protein. The sample lists 310,000 or so distinct CDR3 sequences, 20% seen once, with about 8% in the top ten. Regarding this clonotype: The antigen remains undetermined.

The V gene's germline CDR1 is SNHLY and CDR2 FYNNEI. CDR3 length: 14 residues. V lost 5 bases, J lost 0 bases, and 9 bases lay in between. The sequenced material came from blood, either unsorted or a sorted T cell fraction (not recorded which). This chain joins TRBV2 and TRBJ2-3; D is uncertain. The TCR was taken from a male donor with ankylosing spondylitis or in good health (not recorded which). The CDR3 here is CASSQETSTDTQYF. The DNA of the CDR3 is TGTGCCAGCAGTCAAGAAACTAGCACAGATACGCAGTATTTT.